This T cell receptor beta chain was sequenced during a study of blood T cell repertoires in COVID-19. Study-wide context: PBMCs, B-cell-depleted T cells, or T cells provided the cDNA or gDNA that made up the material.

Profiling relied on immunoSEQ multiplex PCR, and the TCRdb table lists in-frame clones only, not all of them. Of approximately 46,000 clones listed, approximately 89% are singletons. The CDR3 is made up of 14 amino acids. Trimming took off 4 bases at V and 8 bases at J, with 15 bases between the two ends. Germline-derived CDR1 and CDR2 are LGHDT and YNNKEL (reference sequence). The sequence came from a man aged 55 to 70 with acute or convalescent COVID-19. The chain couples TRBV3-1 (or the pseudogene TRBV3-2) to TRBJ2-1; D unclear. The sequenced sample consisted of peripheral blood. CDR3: CASSPDWVLDEQFF. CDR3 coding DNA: TGTGCCAGCAGCCCCGACTGGGTTCTGGATGAGCAGTTCTTC.